The subject of this entry is one T cell receptor beta chain. There are a few counts of this clonotype. This clone's antigen is unknown. The record has no base qualities; no much larger clone is one base away. This sample was taken from a study of T cell repertoires in cytomegalovirus infection (dated by TCRdb to the late 2010s). Describing the broader study: Peptide stimulations targeted recently identified HLA-C-restricted CMV epitopes, whose presentation resists viral immunomodulation, together with well-studied HLA-B-restricted epitopes. Donor HLA type was relevant to the analysis, because carriage of CMV infection together with the matching HLA type was indicated by public TCR beta signatures.

The CDR3 covers 14 residues, taking in both the cysteine and the phenylalanine. The CDR3 DNA has 42 bases and is translated from base 1. V and J are trimmed by 8 bases and 4 bases, and the gene matches miss 9 bases of the junction. Per the germline V gene, LGHNT is the CDR1 and FRNRAP is the CDR2. The treatment or condition label here, explained by the study, means: in vitro stimulation with specific CMV peptide epitopes to enrich CMV-specific T cells. General findings and caveats noted by the study authors: The ex vivo response was dominated by HLA-C-restricted CMV-specific TCR beta clonotypes, and the single most frequent clonotype in two of eight donors was supplied by these HLA-C-restricted clonotypes. In both this cohort and an independent cohort of 352 donors, the cumulative frequency of public TCR beta family members distinguished carriers of CMV infection plus the relevant HLA type.

Sequencing instrument: Illumina HiSeq 1500. The raw public data were reprocessed by TCRdb itself: fastp quality trimming at Q25, MiXCR clonotype calling, in-frame beta chains only. Each record represents a unique CDR3 protein, reported with the most common genes and DNA among its rows. Within this sample are about 85,000 distinct CDR3 sequences, with 45% to 55% of them counted one time only. 80% to 95% of the sample belongs to the ten largest clones. The input for sequencing was CD8+ T cells from cultured PBMCs, taken from culture after CMV antigen stimulation. The receptor comes from a human donor in good health (CMV status not recorded). Some clones in this sample may be carry-over from other donors' samples. The rearranged segments are TRBV12-5 and TRBJ1-1, and 8 junction bases match TRBD1. The bases are TGTGCTAGTCCGAAAGGACAGGGTCTCACTGAAGCTTTCTTT. Translation gives CASPKGQGLTEAFF.